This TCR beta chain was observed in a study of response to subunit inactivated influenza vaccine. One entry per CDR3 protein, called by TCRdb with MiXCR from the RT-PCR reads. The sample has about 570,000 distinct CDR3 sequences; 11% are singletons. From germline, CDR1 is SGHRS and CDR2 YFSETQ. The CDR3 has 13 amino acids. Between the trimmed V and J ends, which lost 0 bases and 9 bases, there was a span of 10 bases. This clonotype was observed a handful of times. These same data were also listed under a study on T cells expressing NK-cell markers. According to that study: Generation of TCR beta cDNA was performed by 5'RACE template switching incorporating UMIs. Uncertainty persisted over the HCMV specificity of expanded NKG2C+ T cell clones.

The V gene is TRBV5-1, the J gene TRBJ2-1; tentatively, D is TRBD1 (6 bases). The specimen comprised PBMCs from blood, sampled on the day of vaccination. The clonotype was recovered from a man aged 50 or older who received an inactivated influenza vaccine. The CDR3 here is CASSLDWGREQFF. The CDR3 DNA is TGCGCCAGCAGCTTGGACTGGGGGCGTGAGCAGTTCTTC.